These T cell receptor beta chains were read from a single sample in a study of cytomegalovirus exposure and HLA in healthy donors. Clones were sequenced by immunoSEQ multiplex PCR, and TCRdb holds only the in-frame ones, with some missing. Of approximately 150,000 clones listed, 84% are singletons. Sequencing was done on a sample of PBMCs. All receptors come from a boy aged 2-9 years in good health and CMV-seronegative. Both conserved end residues are part of each CDR3. A D gene is named only where the DNA matches it firmly. Size is omitted from some rows. Given values are once, few, many or a class for expanded clones.

13	TRBV29-1	TRBJ1-2	.	TRBD1	CSVVQGTNYGYTF	TGCAGCGTTGTACAGGGGACTAACTATGGCTACACCTTC
14	TRBV6-1	TRBJ2-3	.	TRBD1	CASTDRGWADTQYF	TGTGCCAGCACTGACAGGGGGTGGGCAGATACGCAGTATTTT
15	TRBV7-2	TRBJ2-2	.	.	CASSFRSVGTGELFF	TGTGCCAGCAGCTTTCGGTCGGTTGGTACCGGGGAGCTGTTTTTT
16	TRBV19	TRBJ2-5	few	TRBD1	CASSPNTGQEQETQYF	TGTGCCAGTAGCCCTAATACGGGACAGGAGCAAGAGACCCAGTACTTC
13	TRBV11-3	TRBJ1-2	.	TRBD1	CASSWGTGRGYTF	TGTGCCAGCAGCTGGGGGACAGGGCGCGGCTACACCTTC
13	TRBV28	TRBJ1-2	once	.	CASSLRSNNGYTF	TGTGCCAGCAGTCTTCGTAGTAATAATGGCTACACCTTC
16	TRBV10-3	TRBJ2-2	.	.	CAISPTPGGTAGELFF	TGTGCCATCAGCCCGACCCCAGGGGGGACCGCCGGGGAGCTGTTTTTT
14	TRBV19	TRBJ2-7	.	TRBD1	CASSPGQVSYEQYF	TGTGCCAGTAGTCCGGGACAGGTGTCCTACGAGCAGTACTTC
15	TRBV6-5	TRBJ1-2	.	.	CASRSVGGQSYGYTF	TGTGCCAGCAGATCTGTGGGGGGGCAAAGTTATGGCTACACCTTC
15	TRBV5-1	TRBJ2-1	.	TRBD2	CATTLLAGVGNEQFF	TGCGCCACTACACTACTAGCGGGAGTTGGCAATGAGCAGTTCTTC
14	TRBV5-1	TRBJ2-1	.	TRBD2	CASSRTSSYNEQFF	TGCGCCAGCAGCAGGACTAGTTCCTACAATGAGCAGTTCTTC
17	TRBV5-1	TRBJ1-2	.	.	CASSLTTGQFPGYGYTF	TGCGCCAGCAGCTTGACAACTGGACAGTTCCCTGGCTATGGCTACACCTTC
15	TRBV2	TRBJ1-2	once	.	CASSEALPGHLGYTF	TGTGCCAGCAGTGAAGCGCTTCCGGGACATCTTGGCTACACCTTC
18	TRBV7-9	TRBJ2-3	.	.	CASSSQGQKFVSTDTQYF	TGTGCCAGCAGCTCTCAGGGACAAAAATTCGTAAGCACAGATACGCAGTATTTT
17	TRBV7-3	TRBJ1-2	.	TRBD1	CASSLPLEGAKSHGYTF	TGTGCCAGCAGCTTACCCTTGGAGGGGGCGAAATCACATGGCTACACCTTC
14	TRBV6-4	TRBJ2-3	few	TRBD1	CASAYRGGTDTQYF	TGTGCCAGCGCTTACAGGGGAGGCACAGATACGCAGTATTTT
13	TRBV6-5	TRBJ2-2	.	.	CASSSPKSGELFF	TGTGCCAGCAGTTCCCCAAAATCCGGGGAGCTGTTTTTT
13	TRBV29-1	TRBJ2-7	.	TRBD1	CSVVGTGVYEQYF	TGCAGCGTTGTGGGGACAGGGGTCTACGAGCAGTACTTC
16	TRBV2	TRBJ2-2	.	TRBD1	CASTSGTGVYTGELFF	TGTGCCAGCACCTCGGGGACAGGGGTATACACCGGGGAGCTGTTTTTT
13	TRBV30	TRBJ2-1	.	TRBD2	CAWAGGPYNEQFF	TGTGCCTGGGCGGGGGGGCCCTACAATGAGCAGTTCTTC
16	TRBV7-2	TRBJ1-5	once	TRBD1	CASSLAPGQGNQPQHF	TGTGCCAGCAGCTTAGCCCCAGGACAGGGAAATCAGCCCCAGCATTTT
14	TRBV19	TRBJ2-3	.	.	CASSIGALPDTQYF	TGTGCCAGTAGTATAGGGGCTCTACCAGATACGCAGTATTTT
13	TRBV27	TRBJ2-7	.	.	CASSLSLSYEQYF	TGTGCCAGCAGTTTATCCCTCTCCTACGAGCAGTACTTC
16	TRBV4-1	TRBJ2-1	.	TRBD2	CASSRILAGGRNEQFF	TGCGCCAGCAGCCGCATACTAGCGGGGGGTCGGAATGAGCAGTTCTTC
14	TRBV29-1	TRBJ1-1	.	TRBD1	CSVEIRTGYTEAFF	TGCAGCGTTGAAATTAGGACAGGCTACACTGAAGCTTTCTTT
16	TRBV7-2	TRBJ2-7	.	.	CASSLVGGGLNYEQYF	TGTGCCAGCAGCTTAGTAGGGGGGGGGCTAAACTACGAGCAGTACTTC
14	TRBV11-2	TRBJ1-1	.	.	CASSLIQGGTEAFF	TGTGCCAGCAGCTTAATTCAGGGAGGAACTGAAGCTTTCTTT
12	TRBV29-1	TRBJ2-7	few	.	CSVGRRGYEQYF	TGCAGCGTGGGGAGGAGAGGCTACGAGCAGTACTTC
14	TRBV5-6	TRBJ2-1	.	TRBD1	CASSLVGRGHEQFF	TGTGCCAGCAGCTTGGTAGGCAGGGGGCATGAGCAGTTCTTC
18	TRBV4-2	TRBJ1-5	.	.	CASSQDRYREKGNQPQHF	TGTGCCAGCAGCCAAGATAGATACAGGGAAAAGGGCAATCAGCCCCAGCATTTT
15	TRBV27	TRBJ1-5	once	.	CASSSGGYSNQPQHF	TGTGCCAGCAGTTCGGGGGGATATAGCAATCAGCCCCAGCATTTT
15	TRBV19	TRBJ1-5	.	.	CASSILGVLAQPQHF	TGTGCCAGTAGTATACTAGGGGTGCTGGCGCAGCCCCAGCATTTT
14	TRBV19	TRBJ2-3	.	TRBD2	CASSPSLSGDTQYF	TGTGCCAGTAGTCCCAGCCTTAGCGGGGATACGCAGTATTTT
12	TRBV5-6	TRBJ1-2	.	.	CASSRSHYGYTF	TGTGCCAGCAGCAGGAGCCACTATGGCTACACCTTC
15	TRBV7-6	TRBJ2-7	few	.	CASSVGTYRTYEQYF	TGTGCCAGCAGCGTAGGGACTTACCGGACCTACGAGCAGTACTTC
21	TRBV9	TRBJ2-2	.	.	CASSASIPGSEGVGRAGELFF	TGTGCCAGCAGCGCTTCGATCCCCGGGTCCGAGGGTGTGGGCCGCGCCGGGGAGCTGTTTTTT
17	TRBV18	TRBJ1-1	.	.	CASSPFSFRGGVTEAFF	TGTGCCAGCTCACCCTTCTCCTTTAGGGGGGGCGTCACTGAAGCTTTCTTT
14	TRBV6-1	TRBJ2-1	.	TRBD1	CASRPGQGFGEQFF	TGTGCCAGCAGACCGGGACAGGGGTTTGGGGAGCAGTTCTTC
13	TRBV28	TRBJ1-4	.	TRBD1	CASKDRALEKLFF	TGTGCCAGCAAGGACAGGGCACTCGAAAAACTGTTTTTT
14	TRBV6-1	TRBJ2-1	.	TRBD1	CASRAGGGQDEQFF	TGTGCCAGCAGGGCAGGGGGCGGGCAGGATGAGCAGTTCTTC
14	TRBV12-5	TRBJ2-6	.	.	CAIQGITGANVLTF	TGTGCTATTCAGGGGATCACTGGGGCCAACGTCCTGACTTTC
16	TRBV12-5	TRBJ2-6	.	.	CATQLGRGPGANVLTF	TGTGCTACCCAGTTAGGTAGGGGTCCTGGGGCCAACGTCCTGACTTTC
18	TRBV15	TRBJ2-6	.	.	CATSRDLTPHSGANVLTF	TGTGCCACCAGCAGAGATTTGACACCCCACTCTGGGGCCAACGTCCTGACTTTC
15	TRBV4-3	TRBJ2-7	.	.	CASSQARGAHYEQYF	TGCGCCAGCAGCCAAGCTCGCGGGGCGCACTACGAGCAGTACTTC